The rows below give T cell receptor beta chains drawn from one sample of a study of blood T cell repertoires in COVID-19. Profiled with immunoSEQ multiplex PCR; TCRdb holds only in-frame clones, not every one. The repertoire holds over 65,000 clones, with 70% to 90% as singletons. Specimen: peripheral blood. All receptors come from a man older than 75 with active or convalescent COVID-19. Both conserved end residues are part of each CDR3. The order of the fields is D gene, V gene, clone size, J gene, CDR3 DNA, CDR3 protein. A D gene is named only where the DNA matches it firmly. Rows give clone size only sometimes, using once, few, many, or a class for an expanded clone.

TRBD2	TRBV19	NA	TRBJ2-3	TGTGCCAGTAGTATAGGCGGGGGTAGCACAGATACGCAGTATTTT	CASSIGGGSTDTQYF
NA	TRBV3-1/TRBV3-2	NA	TRBJ1-5	TGTGCCAGCAGCCAGGGGGGGGATCAGCCCCAGCATTTT	CASSQGGDQPQHF
NA	TRBV11-2	NA	TRBJ2-1	TGTGCCAGCAGCTTAGTCGTGTCGGGCAATGAGCAGTTCTTC	CASSLVVSGNEQFF
TRBD1	TRBV30	NA	TRBJ1-5	TGTGCCTGGAGTGTACCAGTGACAGGGGAAGTCCCCCAGCATTTT	CAWSVPVTGEVPQHF
NA	TRBV29-1	once	TRBJ1-1	TGCAGCGTTGAAGAGGGGGGGATCACTGAAGCTTTCTTT	CSVEEGGITEAFF
TRBD2	TRBV11-3	NA	TRBJ2-2	TGTGCCAGCAGCTCCTTAGCGGGGCGGAACACCGGGGAGCTGTTTTTT	CASSSLAGRNTGELFF
NA	TRBV7-9	NA	TRBJ1-2	TGTGCCAGCAGCCCCAGGACTGGGGAGGACTATGGCTACACCTTC	CASSPRTGEDYGYTF
NA	TRBV7-2	few	TRBJ1-3	TGTGCCAGCAGCCCTCCAGGGGACACCATATATTTT	CASSPPGDTIYF
TRBD1	TRBV24-1	NA	TRBJ1-1	TGTGCCACCAGTGACTCAGGGGGTCGGAGCACTGAAGCTTTCTTT	CATSDSGGRSTEAFF
TRBD1	TRBV4-1	NA	TRBJ2-5	TGCGCCAGCAGCCGTCCCGGGACAGGGAGGGAGACCCAGTACTTC	CASSRPGTGRETQYF
NA	TRBV15	NA	TRBJ1-6	TGTGCCACCAGCAGATCCCTCTCCTATAATTCACCCCTCCACTTT	CATSRSLSYNSPLHF
TRBD1	TRBV5-1	once	TRBJ1-1	TGCGCCAGCAGCTTAAAAGGGGGCCGTGATCTCACTGAAGCTTTCTTT	CASSLKGGRDLTEAFF
TRBD2	TRBV3-1/TRBV3-2	NA	TRBJ2-3	TGTGCCAGCAGCCAAGATAAGCTAGCGGGGGGGCATACAGATACGCAGTATTTT	CASSQDKLAGGHTDTQYF
TRBD2	TRBV5-1	NA	TRBJ2-3	TGCGCCAGCAGCTCCACGACTAGCGGGAGTGATACGCAGTATTTT	CASSSTTSGSDTQYF
NA	TRBV9	few	TRBJ1-3	TGTGCCAGCAGCGATAAGAGCTCTGGAAACACCATATATTTT	CASSDKSSGNTIYF
TRBD1	TRBV10-2	NA	TRBJ2-1	TGCGCCAGCAGTGCGGACAGGAGATACAATGAGCAGTTCTTC	CASSADRRYNEQFF
TRBD2	TRBV6-5	NA	TRBJ2-1	TGTGCCAGCAGTTACGGGACTAGCGGACGTAATGAGCAGTTCTTC	CASSYGTSGRNEQFF
NA	TRBV4-2	NA	TRBJ2-3	TGTGCCAGCAGCCTCTCCTTCCGCGGGTCGGCCTACACAGATACGCAGTATTTT	CASSLSFRGSAYTDTQYF
NA	TRBV2	NA	TRBJ1-6	TGTGCCAGCAGTTCAGGGGCCTCATATAATTCACCCCTCCACTTT	CASSSGASYNSPLHF
NA	TRBV19	NA	TRBJ2-1	TGTGCCAGTAGCCGCGTCTTAAATGAGCAGTTCTTC	CASSRVLNEQFF
TRBD2	TRBV10-3	NA	TRBJ2-1	TGTGCCATCGGACTAGCGGGAGAGTATGAGCAGTTCTTC	CAIGLAGEYEQFF
NA	TRBV5-1	once	TRBJ2-3	TGCGCCAGCAGCTTGGGTGCGGTGTTTAGCACAGATACGCAGTATTTT	CASSLGAVFSTDTQYF
NA	TRBV28	NA	TRBJ2-1	TGTGCCAGCAGGACAGTCACGATGACCCAAGAGCAGTTCTTC	CASRTVTMTQEQFF